The rows below give T cell receptor beta chains drawn from one sample of a study of long-term antiretroviral therapy in people with HIV. TCRdb's copy holds only in-frame clones and misses some; the assay was immunoSEQ multiplex PCR. The profile covers 20,000 to 25,000 clones, with around 69% appearing a single time and 9.5% to 15% taken by the ten largest. The sequencing used unsorted PBMCs, collected around 1.8 years before starting antiretroviral therapy. These receptors were obtained from a woman aged 35 to 49 with HIV. Both conserved end residues are part of each CDR3. D genes are given only for firm matches. Clone size is given for some rows only: seen once, a few or many times, or a class if the clone is expanded.

>TRBV5-1|-|TRBJ2-1|-
TGCGCCAGCAGAGCTACTGGGAGTGGAACCCTTTCCTACAATGAGCAGTTCTTC
CASRATGSGTLSYNEQFF
>TRBV4-1|TRBD1|TRBJ1-1|-
TGCGCCAGCAGCCAAGTTGAGGGGGCCGGTGAAGCTTTCTTT
CASSQVEGAGEAFF
>TRBV5-1|-|TRBJ2-2|few
TGCGCCAGCAGCTTGACGCTGAACACCGGGGAGCTGTTTTTT
CASSLTLNTGELFF
>TRBV6-6|TRBD2|TRBJ2-7|-
TGTGCCAGCAGTTACGGATTCGGGGGGGAGCAGTACTTC
CASSYGFGGEQYF
>TRBV2|-|TRBJ2-7|-
TGTGCCAGCAGTGGACAGACGGAAGAGCAGTACTTC
CASSGQTEEQYF
>TRBV12-5|-|TRBJ1-6|few
TGTGCTAGTGGTAAAAATGGACGTGAGTTGCCCCTCCACTTT
CASGKNGRELPLHF
>TRBV5-4|-|TRBJ2-3|-
TGTGCCAGCAGCCCCCCGAGCACAGATACGCAGTATTTT
CASSPPSTDTQYF
>TRBV7-8|TRBD1|TRBJ1-1|-
TGTGCCAGCAGCTGGACGGTACAGGGGACCACTGAAGCTTTCTTT
CASSWTVQGTTEAFF
>TRBV27|-|TRBJ2-7|few
TGTGCCAGCAGCTTCGGACTATGGTACGAGCAGTACTTC
CASSFGLWYEQYF
>TRBV5-6|-|TRBJ1-1|-
TGTGCCAGCAGCGCCCAACGGGGTCGCAGCCCTGAAGCTTTCTTT
CASSAQRGRSPEAFF
>TRBV4-1|TRBD2|TRBJ2-1|-
TGCGCCAGCAGCCAGGAGCGGGACTCCCACAATGAGCAGTTCTTC
CASSQERDSHNEQFF
>TRBV2|-|TRBJ1-2|-
TGTGCCAGCAGTGAAGCTGGTGGAGCAGCGGGCTATGGCTACACCTTC
CASSEAGGAAGYGYTF
>TRBV2|-|TRBJ2-2|-
TGTGCCAGCAGAAGGGGAGGTTTCACCGGGGAGCTGTTTTTT
CASRRGGFTGELFF
>TRBV30|-|TRBJ1-1|-
TGTGCCTGGAGTGTACGGCCTACAATTGAAGCTTTCTTT
CAWSVRPTIEAFF
>TRBV4-2|TRBD1|TRBJ1-5|-
TGTGCCAGCAGCCAAGATGGACAGGGTCTTCAGCCCCAGCATTTT
CASSQDGQGLQPQHF
>TRBV10-1|-|TRBJ1-5|-
TGCGCCGGAGCGGTGGGTAGCAATCAGCCCCAGCATTTT
CAGAVGSNQPQHF
>TRBV2|-|TRBJ2-3|few
TGTGCCAGCAGTTTGCTGTCCGACAGCACAGATACGCAGTATTTT
CASSLLSDSTDTQYF
>TRBV6-5|-|TRBJ2-4|-
TGTGCCAGCAGTTACTGGGTGGGAGCCAAAAACATTCAGTACTTC
CASSYWVGAKNIQYF
>TRBV19|TRBD1|TRBJ2-5|-
TGTGCCAGTAGGGACAGGGGGCGCGGAGAGACCCAGTACTTC
CASRDRGRGETQYF
>TRBV4-2|TRBD1|TRBJ1-5|few
TGTGCCAGCAGCCAAGATGGGACAGGGGTGGAGCCCCAGCATTTT
CASSQDGTGVEPQHF
>TRBV7-9|-|TRBJ2-2|once
TGTGCCAGCAGTCGGCTGGACACCGGGGAGCTGTTTTTT
CASSRLDTGELFF
>TRBV25-1|-|TRBJ1-4|once
TGTGCCAGCAGTGAACGGCCGGGGAGTGAAAAACTGTTTTTT
CASSERPGSEKLFF
>TRBV6-1|-|TRBJ2-7|-
TGTGCCACCATTAGCGGATTATCTCTTGAGCAGTACTTC
CATISGLSLEQYF
>TRBV19|-|TRBJ1-1|-
TGTGCCAGTAGTAGCCCCGATTGGGAAGCGGCTGAAGCTTTCTTT
CASSSPDWEAAEAFF
>TRBV4-2|-|TRBJ2-3|-
TGTGCCAGCAGCCAAGATGGGGCAGTAACAGATACGCAGTATTTT
CASSQDGAVTDTQYF